One sample yielded the 23 T cell receptor beta chains listed below, sequenced in a study of shared clonotypes between healthy human individuals. Naive CD8 populations comprised CD45RO-negative cells positively selected for CCR7, excluding terminally differentiated effector memory CD45RA+ cells. Measured with immunoSEQ multiplex PCR; TCRdb has only the in-frame clones, and not every one. Among over 2 million clones listed, about 95% were seen once. The material sequenced was naive CD8+ T cells sorted from blood. These receptors all come from a man younger than 35 in good health.

V gene TRBV5-6 combines with J gene TRBJ2-7; D is perhaps TRBD1 (6 bases). V lost 6 bases, J lost 1 base, and 11 bases lay in between. CDR3 length: 13 amino acids. The germline gives CDR1 SGHDT, CDR2 YYEEEE. The CDR3 here is CASTMRGSYEQYF. CDR3 DNA: TGTGCCAGCACAATGAGGGGGTCCTACGAGCAGTACTTC.

The CDR3: CAISFDGQSNTGELFF. The DNA of the CDR3 is TGTGCCATCAGTTTTGATGGACAGTCGAACACCGGGGAGCTGTTTTTT. The chain couples TRBV10-3 to TRBJ2-2; D perhaps matches TRBD1 (6 bases). This CDR3 has 16 residues. Trimming took 5 bases from V and 0 from J, leaving 13 bases between them. Germline V lookup: CDR1 ENHRY, CDR2 SYGVKD.

The J gene is TRBJ2-1, the V gene TRBV13; 12 bases are shared with TRBD2. V lost 2 bases and J lost 8; bases outside the gene matches: 7. This CDR3 region has 16 residues. Germline V gene lookup returns CDR1 PRHDT and CDR2 FYEKMQ (reference sequence). CDR3 nucleotide sequence: TGTGCCAGCAGCTTATGGGCTAGCGGGAGGGTGGATGAGCAGTTCTTC. Its translation: CASSLWASGRVDEQFF.

Regarding this clone: The identical CDR3 is also encoded by other nucleotide sequences in the sample. CDR3 sequence: CASSQGLATDTQYF. In DNA form, the CDR3 reads TGCGCCAGCAGCCAGGGACTAGCGACAGATACGCAGTATTTT. This chain links TRBV4-1 with TRBJ2-3; 10 positions match TRBD2. This CDR3 spans 14 amino acids. In germline, CDR1 is MGHRA, CDR2 YSYEKL. V shed 3 bases, J shed 3 bases, and the junction held 0 bases outside the gene matches.

The chain uses TRBV9 and TRBJ2-5; TRBD2 aligns across 15 bases. Germline CDR1 is SGDLS and CDR2 is YYNGEE. The CDR3 totals 16 residues. V gave up 5 bases and J gave up 5 bases; unmatched junction bases: 7. The CDR3 sequence: CASSPGLAGGGETQYF. The CDR3 DNA follows: TGTGCCAGCAGTCCGGGACTAGCGGGAGGAGGGGAGACCCAGTACTTC.

This sequence joins TRBV7-9 and TRBJ2-7, with D possibly matching TRBD1 (5 bases). This CDR3 is built from 12 residues. Germline lookup yields CDR1 SEHNR and CDR2 FQNEAQ (reference sequence). Trimming took off 0 bases at V and 7 bases at J, with 7 bases between the two ends. CDR3 in amino acids: CASSLAGEEQYF. CDR3 DNA: TGTGCCAGCAGCTTAGCAGGGGAAGAGCAGTACTTC.

The chain couples TRBV28 to TRBJ2-5, with 9 positions matching TRBD2. Trimming removed 7 bases from V and 4 bases from J; junction bases left unmatched: 19. Looked up from germline, CDR1 is MDHEN and CDR2 is SYDVKM. The CDR3 is made up of 18 amino acids. CDR3 amino acids: CASNAGGLAEFVLETQYF. For the CDR3, the DNA is TGTGCCAGCAATGCGGGGGGGCTGGCTGAATTTGTGTTAGAGACCCAGTACTTC.

The chain employs TRBV19 and TRBJ1-1; D possibly corresponds to TRBD1 (6 bases). Per the germline V gene, CDR1 is LNHDA and CDR2 is SQIVND (reference sequence). The germline V and J ends were trimmed by 3 bases and 2 bases, with 19 bases remaining between them. This CDR3 is 17 amino acids long. For the CDR3, the DNA is TGTGCCAGTAGTATCATTTGGGAACTGGACAGAAACACTGAAGCTTTCTTT. Residues: CASSIIWELDRNTEAFF. The full variable domain, rest sourced from reference TRBV19 and TRBJ1-1, is DGGITQSPKYLFRKEGQNVTLSCEQNLNHDAMYWYRQDPGQGLRLIYYSQIVNDFQKGDIAEGYSVSREKKESFPLTVTSAQKNPTAFYLCASSIIWELDRNTEAFFGQGTRLTVV.

The rearrangement links TRBV30 to TRBJ1-1, with a tentative D call TRBD1 (6 bases). V was shortened by 2 bases and J by 4 bases, with 11 bases between the two germline ends. This CDR3 has 13 amino acids. The V gene's germline CDR1 is GTSNPN and CDR2 SVGIG (reference sequence). The CDR3 spells CAWSTPGVTEAFF. CDR3 DNA sequence: TGTGCCTGGAGTACCCCAGGGGTCACTGAAGCTTTCTTT.

The rearrangement links TRBV13 to TRBJ2-5; D unclear. CDR3 length: 13 residues. V was cut by 5 bases and J by 1 base, with 8 bases left in between. CDR1 and CDR2 (germline): PRHDT, FYEKMQ (reference sequence). Here the CDR3 reads CASSEKPQETQYF. The CDR3 DNA follows: TGTGCCAGCAGCGAAAAGCCCCAAGAGACCCAGTACTTC. Based on the CDR3 plus reference TRBV13 and TRBJ2-5, the full variable domain is AAGVIQSPRHLIKEKRETATLKCYPIPRHDTVYWYQQGPGQDPQFLISFYEKMQSDKGSIPDRFSAQQFSDYHSELNMSSLELGDSALYFCASSEKPQETQYFGPGTRLLVL.

The CDR3 loop is CASSFIGTNEKLFF. For the CDR3, the DNA is TGTGCCAGCAGCTTTATAGGGACTAATGAAAAACTGTTTTTT. The chain has TRBV7-6 and TRBJ1-4; no firm D call. Per germline, CDR1 SGHVS and CDR2 FNYEAQ. The CDR3 sequence is 14 residues long. The V end lost 3 bases, the J end lost 2 bases, and 7 bases lay between the germline ends.

CDR3 sequence: CASPVLTPSGANVLTF. CDR3 DNA: TGTGCCTCGCCGGTCCTAACCCCCTCTGGGGCCAACGTCCTGACTTTC. The gene calls are TRBV30 and TRBJ2-6, with D uncertain. V was pared by 7 bases and J by 0 bases, with 16 bases between. Germline assignment: CDR1 GTSNPN and CDR2 SVGIG (reference sequence). The CDR3 length is 16 residues.

Regarding this clone: Additional DNA sequences in this sample encode the identical CDR3. The chain couples TRBV9 to TRBJ1-1, with TRBD1 as a possible D gene (5 bases). The CDR3 loop spans 13 amino acids. Germline CDR1 reads SGDLS; CDR2 reads YYNGEE. V lost 2 bases to trimming and J lost 4 bases, with 9 bases between them. The CDR3 protein is CASSVGGSTEAFF. In DNA, the CDR3 is TGTGCCAGCAGCGTTGGGGGTAGCACTGAAGCTTTCTTT.

The V gene is TRBV30, the J gene TRBJ2-7; TRBD2 might be the D (6 bases). The CDR3 is 14 residues long. V lost 1 base and J 2 bases, leaving 12 bases between the germline ends. In germline, CDR1 is GTSNPN, CDR2 SVGIG (reference sequence). The CDR3, as DNA: TGTGCCTGGAGTGCTCGGGGGTCGACCTACGAGCAGTACTTC. Its translation: CAWSARGSTYEQYF.

The chain uses TRBV11-2 and TRBJ2-7, with 8 bases identical to TRBD1. After removal of 2 bases from V and 5 bases from J, the junction contained 8 bases not matched to a gene. From germline, CDR1 is SGHAT and CDR2 FQNNGV. CDR3 size: 15 residues. The DNA of the CDR3 is TGTGCCAGCAGCTTACGAGACAGGGGTGTCGACGAGCAGTACTTC. This sequence encodes CASSLRDRGVDEQYF.

V and J are TRBV7-8 and TRBJ1-2; 8 positions agree with TRBD1. CDR1 SGHVS and CDR2 FQNEAQ come from the germline V gene. This CDR3 spans 15 amino acids. V gave up 5 bases and J gave up 3 bases; unmatched junction bases: 8. As DNA, the CDR3 is TGTGCCAGCAGCCCCTGGACAGGGAGTGACTATGGCTACACCTTC. Translating it yields CASSPWTGSDYGYTF.

V usage is TRBV5-5 and J usage is TRBJ2-3, with TRBD2 matching 15 bases. The CDR3 covers 16 residues. J was trimmed by 6 bases and V by 4 bases; bases with no gene match: 6. Germline loops: CDR1 SGHKS, CDR2 YYEKEE (reference sequence). In nucleotides, the CDR3 is TGTGCCAGCAGCCAGGGGACTAGCGGGAGGATGGATACGCAGTATTTT. It is translated as CASSQGTSGRMDTQYF.

The chain combines TRBV14 with TRBJ2-1; D gene unclear. Trimming took 1 base from V and 7 from J, leaving 5 bases between them. This CDR3 region has 12 residues. The germline V gene encodes CDR1 SGHDN and CDR2 FVKESK. CDR3 sequence (DNA): TGTGCCAGCAGCCAAGGGGATAATGAGCAGTTCTTC. It translates to CASSQGDNEQFF.

The J gene is TRBJ2-5, the V gene TRBV19, with 7 positions matching TRBD2. Germline loops: CDR1 LNHDA, CDR2 SQIVND (reference sequence). The CDR3 spans 14 residues. V lost 7 bases to trimming and J lost 0 bases; unmatched junction nucleotides: 5. CDR3 nucleotide sequence: TGTGCCAGTAACCAAGGACTAGACCAAGAGACCCAGTACTTC. Translation gives CASNQGLDQETQYF.

This rearrangement joins TRBV5-8 to TRBJ1-1; D unresolved. The germline gives CDR1 SGHTS, CDR2 YDEGEE. CDR3 length: 14 amino acids. Trimming removed 1 base from V and 1 base from J, with 8 bases in between. The CDR3 region is CASSLWRANTEAFF. DNA of the CDR3: TGTGCCAGCAGCTTGTGGCGGGCGAACACTGAAGCTTTCTTT.

This rearrangement joins TRBV19 to TRBJ2-7, with D maybe TRBD2 (5 bases). CDR1 is LNHDA and CDR2 is SQIVND in the germline V gene (reference sequence). The CDR3 length is 13 residues. The V gene lost 6 bases and the J gene lost 1 base, with 10 bases spanning the gap. Here the CDR3 reads CASSFSGSYEQYF. CDR3 bases: TGTGCCAGTAGCTTTTCGGGGTCCTACGAGCAGTACTTC.

This chain links TRBV5-6 with TRBJ1-5; no clear D. This CDR3 contains 17 residues. Germline V lookup: CDR1 SGHDT, CDR2 YYEEEE. The ends were cut back, 1 base at V and 5 bases at J, with 19 bases in the middle. The CDR3 sequence: CASSLLAADRDDQPQHF. CDR3 DNA: TGTGCCAGCAGCTTGTTAGCAGCGGATAGGGATGATCAGCCCCAGCATTTT.

The V call is TRBV10-3, the J call TRBJ2-5, with D perhaps matching TRBD2 (6 bases). There are 13 residues in the CDR3. The V end was cut by 7 bases, the J end by 4 bases, with 13 bases between. CDR1 and CDR2 from the germline V gene are ENHRY and SYGVKD. The CDR3: CAITGRDGETQYF. DNA of the CDR3: TGTGCCATCACGGGGCGGGACGGAGAGACCCAGTACTTC.